Below are 32 T cell receptor beta chains sequenced from a single sample in a study of cytomegalovirus exposure and HLA in healthy donors. TCRdb keeps only in-frame clones here, not all; method: immunoSEQ multiplex PCR. Of 55,000 to 70,000 clones in the sample, around nine tenths were seen once. Sequenced material: PBMCs. The receptors stem from a woman in her twenties or thirties in good health and CMV-seronegative.

The J gene is TRBJ2-1, the V gene TRBV19; 12 bases line up with TRBD2. The CDR3 consists of 17 residues. V lost 8 bases, J lost 9 bases, and 17 bases stayed unmatched. CDR1 is LNHDA, CDR2 SQIVND, per germline (reference sequence). DNA for the CDR3: TGTGCCAGTCGAAGGACTAGCGGGATGGGTCGGGTGTCTGAGCAGTTCTTC. It translates to CASRRTSGMGRVSEQFF.

The genes are TRBV7-2 and TRBJ2-1, with TRBD1 as a possible D gene (5 bases). The CDR3 loop spans 12 amino acids. Germline V gene sequence: CDR1 SGHTA, CDR2 FQGNSA. V lost 4 bases, J lost 9 bases, and 10 bases lay in between. CDR3 nucleotide sequence: TGTGCCAGCAGCTCGGCAGGGTTTGAGCAGTTCTTC. Translated, it gives CASSSAGFEQFF.

V is TRBV28 and J is TRBJ2-5, with TRBD2 matching 7 bases. The CDR3 covers 15 residues. J lost 2 bases, V lost 3 bases, and 6 bases had no gene match. Germline loops: CDR1 MDHEN, CDR2 SYDVKM. Written as DNA, the CDR3 is TGTGCCAGCAGTTTGGGTGCTAGCGGACAAGAGACCCAGTACTTC. It encodes CASSLGASGQETQYF.

This chain links TRBV1 with TRBJ2-1; the table's TRBD1 call for D was not verified on the DNA. TRBV1 is a pseudogene segment. The CDR3 is 18 amino acids. This CDR3 is CTSSQDDWPGAGGYEQFF. The CDR3 nucleotides read TGCACCAGCAGCCAAGATGACTGGCCAGGGGCCGGCGGCTATGAGCAGTTCTTC.

The chain has TRBV6-5 and TRBJ2-5, with D perhaps matching TRBD1 (6 bases). The tail of the sequence fits TRBJ2-7 better, so the J call may be wrong. This CDR3 has 12 residues. Looked up from germline, CDR1 is MNHEY and CDR2 is SVGAGI. This chain's CDR3 is CASSSDRYEQYF. The CDR3 DNA follows: TGTGCCAGCAGCTCCGACAGGTACGAGCAGTACTTC.

The chain uses TRBV10-3 and TRBJ2-7; 11 bases fit TRBD1. CDR3 size: 14 residues. Germline CDR1 reads ENHRY; CDR2 reads SYGVKD. Trimming at V came to 7 bases and at J to 3 bases, leaving 5 bases not matched to a gene. The CDR3 protein is CAIKSGQGDYEQYF. The CDR3 nucleotides read TGTGCCATCAAATCGGGACAGGGGGACTACGAGCAGTACTTC.

The chain employs TRBV14 and TRBJ2-7, with D possibly TRBD2 on 6 matching bases. The CDR3 totals 15 residues. Germline V gene lookup returns CDR1 SGHDN and CDR2 FVKESK. V was clipped by 4 bases and J by 3 bases, with 16 bases between them. CDR3 in amino acids: CASSLFRAGIYEQYF. CDR3 sequence (DNA): TGTGCCAGCAGCCTCTTCAGGGCGGGGATCTACGAGCAGTACTTC.

The CDR3 protein is CASSLSGGGSGRLGEQYF. DNA of the CDR3: TGTGCCAGCAGCTTGAGTGGTGGGGGTAGCGGGAGGCTTGGCGAGCAGTACTTC. V is TRBV5-5 and J is TRBJ2-7; 10 positions match TRBD2. The germline CDR1 and CDR2 sequences are SGHKS and YYEKEE (reference sequence). The CDR3 covers 18 residues. The J segment lost 6 bases and the V segment lost 1 base, leaving 16 bases of the junction unmatched.

The J gene is TRBJ2-1, the V gene TRBV9, with 8 bases identical to TRBD2. This CDR3 is 17 amino acids long. Germline lookup yields CDR1 SGDLS and CDR2 YYNGEE. The J segment lost 7 bases and the V segment lost 0 bases, leaving 12 bases of the junction unmatched. This CDR3 is CASSVVAGGLLGNEQFF. In DNA form, the CDR3 reads TGTGCCAGCAGCGTAGTTGCGGGAGGCCTTCTCGGGAATGAGCAGTTCTTC.

This chain connects TRBV4-1 to TRBJ2-3; D is perhaps TRBD2 (6 bases). V lost 2 bases, J lost 9 bases, and 18 bases lay in between. The CDR3 covers 15 residues. Germline values: CDR1 MGHRA, CDR2 YSYEKL. The CDR3 nucleotides are TGCGCCAGCAGCCAACATCAACGCCCGGGAGACACGCAGTATTTT. Translation: CASSQHQRPGDTQYF.

This chain joins TRBV19 and TRBJ2-1, with a weak D call TRBD2 (6 bases). V gave up 6 bases and J gave up 5 bases, with 32 bases separating them. The CDR3 spans 20 residues. Germline assignment: CDR1 LNHDA and CDR2 SQIVND (reference sequence). The CDR3 region has the DNA TGTGCCAGTAGCCGTCTCTCCCAGCTCAGGAGGGGCTTTCGTGACAATGAGCAGTTCTTC. It yields the protein CASSRLSQLRRGFRDNEQFF.

V gene TRBV5-1 combines with J gene TRBJ1-5, with D hard to call. Trimming shortened V by 0 bases and J by 1 base, and 8 bases separated the two germline ends. The germline CDR1 and CDR2 sequences are SGHRS and YFSETQ. This CDR3 is 15 amino acids long. The CDR3 DNA follows: TGCGCCAGCAGCTTGGCCGGAGGGAGCAATCAGCCCCAGCATTTT. The encoded protein is CASSLAGGSNQPQHF.

The chain links TRBV7-9 to TRBJ1-1; the D gene is possibly TRBD1 (6 bases). Trimming shortened V by 3 bases and J by 5 bases, and 10 bases separated the two germline ends. Germline V gene sequence: CDR1 SEHNR, CDR2 FQNEAQ (reference sequence). The CDR3 length is 13 residues. In DNA, the CDR3 is TGTGCCAGCAGCTTGGACAGCATAACTGAAGCTTTCTTT. The encoded protein is CASSLDSITEAFF. Together with reference TRBV7-9 and TRBJ1-1, the CDR3 gives the full variable domain: DTGVSQNPRHKITKRGQNVTFRCDPISEHNRLYWYRQTLGQGPEFLTYFQNEAQLEKSRLLSDRFSAERPKGSFSTLEIQRTEQGDSAMYLCASSLDSITEAFFGQGTRLTVV.

This chain links TRBV11-2 with TRBJ2-5; TRBD2 matches 9 bases. Germline values: CDR1 SGHAT, CDR2 FQNNGV. CDR3 length equals 17 residues. After removal of 1 base from V and 9 bases from J, the junction contained 15 bases not matched to a gene. CDR3: CASSLVFASGTTLSQYF. CDR3 coding DNA: TGTGCCAGCAGCTTAGTTTTCGCTAGCGGGACAACCCTCTCCCAGTACTTC.

This clone is a singleton in its sample. This sequence joins TRBV27 and TRBJ1-2; 8 nucleotides match TRBD1. V was clipped by 5 bases and J by 8 bases; unmatched bases: 7. Germline V gene data show CDR1 as MNHEY and CDR2 as SMNVEV (reference sequence). The CDR3 is 13 amino acids. DNA for the CDR3: TGTGCCAGCAGTCCGGGCAGGACAGGGGGCTACACCTTC. This codes for CASSPGRTGGYTF.

The V call is TRBV5-1, the J call TRBJ2-5; TRBD1 agrees at 10 bases. This CDR3 contains 15 residues. CDR1 and CDR2 (germline): SGHRS, YFSETQ. With 0 bases clipped from V and 3 bases from J, the junction kept 2 bases outside the gene matches. CDR3 sequence reads: CASSLDGTGEETQYF. The DNA for the CDR3 is TGCGCCAGCAGCTTGGACGGGACAGGGGAAGAGACCCAGTACTTC.

The V gene is TRBV6-5, the J gene TRBJ1-4; 7 bases match TRBD1. Germline CDR1 reads MNHEY; CDR2 reads SVGAGI. The ends lost 0 bases at V and 7 bases at J; junction bases unmatched: 5. The CDR3 is 15 amino acids. CDR3 bases: TGTGCCAGCAGTTACTCAGGGGGCCTGTCTGAAAAACTGTTTTTT. Its translation is CASSYSGGLSEKLFF.

CDR3 nucleotides: TGTGCCAGCAGCGGCGGCGGGGCCTACGAGCAGTACTTC. Protein product: CASSGGGAYEQYF. The V call is TRBV9, the J call TRBJ2-7; D possibly corresponds to TRBD2 (6 bases). The ends were cut back, 3 bases at V and 2 bases at J, with 9 bases in the middle. The length of the CDR3 is 13 residues. The V gene's germline CDR1 is SGDLS and CDR2 YYNGEE.

The chain is built from TRBV5-1 and TRBJ2-3; 11 bases map to TRBD2. Germline CDR1 and CDR2: SGHRS and YFSETQ. The CDR3 runs to 16 residues. V shed 0 bases, J shed 0 bases, and the junction held 0 bases outside the gene matches. The CDR3 is CASSLGLAGSTDTQYF. Written as DNA, the CDR3 is TGCGCCAGCAGCTTGGGACTAGCGGGGAGCACAGATACGCAGTATTTT.

This rearrangement joins TRBV5-1 to TRBJ2-3; TRBD2 agrees at 7 bases. This CDR3 has 17 amino acids. Per germline, CDR1 SGHRS and CDR2 YFSETQ. The V segment lost 0 bases and the J segment 2 bases; nucleotides outside the gene matches: 9. The CDR3 DNA follows: TGCGCCAGCAGCTTGGCTGCGAGTAGCGGGCTCACAGATACGCAGTATTTT. It is translated as CASSLAASSGLTDTQYF.

The genes are TRBV7-9 and TRBJ2-3, with D possibly TRBD2 on 6 matching bases. CDR3 size: 14 residues. The germline CDR1 and CDR2 sequences are SEHNR and FQNEAQ (reference sequence). The V end was cut by 11 bases, the J end by 1 base, with 16 bases between. The CDR3 spells CAFGAGMGTDTQYF. As DNA, the CDR3 is TGTGCCTTTGGGGCGGGGATGGGCACAGATACGCAGTATTTT. The full variable domain, rest sourced from reference TRBV7-9 and TRBJ2-3, is DTGVSQNPRHKITKRGQNVTFRCDPISEHNRLYWYRQTLGQGPEFLTYFQNEAQLEKSRLLSDRFSAERPKGSFSTLEIQRTEQGDSAMYLCAFGAGMGTDTQYFGPGTRLTVL.

This chain joins TRBV28 and TRBJ2-1; 9 bases agree with TRBD1. The junction had 7 bases not matched to a gene; V was cut back by 4 bases and J by 6 bases. Germline V gene lookup returns CDR1 MDHEN and CDR2 SYDVKM. The CDR3 sequence is 15 residues long. CDR3 in amino acids: CASSSYRGHFNEQFF. The CDR3, as DNA: TGTGCCAGCAGTTCTTACAGGGGGCACTTCAATGAGCAGTTCTTC.

The chain recombines TRBV7-9 with TRBJ2-7; D is ambiguous. The CDR3 has 13 residues. Germline CDR1 SEHNR, CDR2 FQNEAQ (reference sequence). V lost 2 bases and J lost 2, with 7 bases in between. CDR3: CASSLPSTYEQYF. CDR3 sequence (DNA): TGTGCCAGCAGCTTACCGAGCACCTACGAGCAGTACTTC.

The chain links TRBV30 to TRBJ2-3, with D possibly being TRBD2 (6 bases). The CDR3 loop spans 16 amino acids. From germline, CDR1 is GTSNPN and CDR2 SVGIG (reference sequence). With 2 bases removed from V and 2 bases from J, the gap between germline ends came to 17 bases. CDR3 loop: CAWSPTDRDFTDTQYF. The CDR3 nucleotides are TGTGCCTGGAGTCCGACGGACCGGGACTTCACAGATACGCAGTATTTT.

The rearrangement links TRBV7-9 to TRBJ2-5; 7 bases fit TRBD1. Trimming at V came to 6 bases and at J to 1 base, leaving 8 bases not matched to a gene. Looked up from germline, CDR1 is SEHNR and CDR2 is FQNEAQ (reference sequence). This CDR3 contains 15 residues. CDR3 amino acids: CASRSGTVTQETQYF. Written as DNA, the CDR3 is TGTGCCAGCAGATCCGGGACAGTGACCCAAGAGACCCAGTACTTC.

The chain recombines TRBV7-2 with TRBJ2-1; TRBD2 aligns across 9 bases. The V and J ends lost 3 bases and 3 bases, in that order; junction bases with no gene match: 12. The CDR3 totals 18 residues. Per germline, CDR1 SGHTA and CDR2 FQGNSA. The CDR3 is CASSFSPGLAHFYNEQFF. Here the CDR3 DNA reads TGTGCCAGCAGCTTTTCGCCGGGACTAGCCCATTTCTACAATGAGCAGTTCTTC.

This clone has just one count. The chain employs TRBV7-9 and TRBJ1-2; D might be TRBD1 (6 bases). Germline-derived CDR1 and CDR2 are SEHNR and FQNEAQ (reference sequence). The CDR3 runs to 15 residues. The V gene lost 2 bases and the J gene lost 4 bases, with 14 bases spanning the gap. Written as DNA, the CDR3 is TGTGCCAGCAGCTTAATTGCAGGGGCCTCCTATGGCTACACCTTC. It encodes CASSLIAGASYGYTF. Based on the CDR3 plus reference TRBV7-9 and TRBJ1-2, the full variable domain is DTGVSQNPRHKITKRGQNVTFRCDPISEHNRLYWYRQTLGQGPEFLTYFQNEAQLEKSRLLSDRFSAERPKGSFSTLEIQRTEQGDSAMYLCASSLIAGASYGYTFGSGTRLTVV.

V usage is TRBV13 and J usage is TRBJ2-7; 11 nucleotides agree with TRBD1. V lost 5 bases, J lost 2 bases, and 8 bases stayed unmatched. Per germline, CDR1 PRHDT and CDR2 FYEKMQ (reference sequence). This CDR3 has 16 residues. CDR3 sequence (DNA): TGTGCCAGCAGCAGAAAGGGACAGGGGGTCCCCTACGAGCAGTACTTC. It yields the protein CASSRKGQGVPYEQYF.

The V and J genes are TRBV28 and TRBJ2-7, with 11 positions matching TRBD1. CDR3 size: 16 residues. The germline CDR1 and CDR2 sequences are MDHEN and SYDVKM. V lost 3 bases to trimming and J lost 2 bases; unmatched junction nucleotides: 6. The chain's CDR3 is CASSFYWDRGTYEQYF. CDR3 sequence (DNA): TGTGCCAGCAGTTTTTACTGGGACAGGGGGACCTACGAGCAGTACTTC.

The rearrangement links TRBV19 to TRBJ1-5; D is perhaps TRBD1 (5 bases). The CDR3 covers 11 residues. The V gene's germline CDR1 is LNHDA and CDR2 SQIVND (reference sequence). V gave up 4 bases and J gave up 9 bases, with 7 bases separating them. In DNA form, the CDR3 reads TGTGCCAGTAGTAATCAGGGGCCCCAGCATTTT. It translates to CASSNQGPQHF.

The chain combines TRBV11-2 with TRBJ2-1; D not certain. The CDR3 runs to 12 residues. CDR1 is SGHAT, CDR2 FQNNGV, per germline. Between the trimmed V and J ends, which lost 5 bases and 2 bases, there was a span of 4 bases. The CDR3 sequence is CASSPTYNEQFF. DNA of the CDR3: TGTGCCAGCAGCCCCACCTACAATGAGCAGTTCTTC.

The gene calls are TRBV5-1 and TRBJ2-3; D gene unclear. Germline CDR1 is SGHRS and CDR2 is YFSETQ. The CDR3 covers 12 residues. V was clipped by 4 bases and J by 1 base, with 4 bases between them. CDR3 DNA sequence: TGCGCCAGCAGCCCAGGCACAGATACGCAGTATTTT. The encoded protein is CASSPGTDTQYF.